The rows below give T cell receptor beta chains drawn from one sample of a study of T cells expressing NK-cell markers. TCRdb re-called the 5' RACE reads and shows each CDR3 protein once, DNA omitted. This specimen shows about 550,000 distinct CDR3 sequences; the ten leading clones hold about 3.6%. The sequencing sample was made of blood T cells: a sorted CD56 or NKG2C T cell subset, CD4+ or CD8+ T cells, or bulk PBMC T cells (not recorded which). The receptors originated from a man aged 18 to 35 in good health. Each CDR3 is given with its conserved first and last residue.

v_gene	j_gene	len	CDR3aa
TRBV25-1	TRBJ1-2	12	CASSEGAGGYTF
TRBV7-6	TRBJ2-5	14	CASSWGGPQETQYF
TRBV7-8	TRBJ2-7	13	CASSAGLSYEQYF
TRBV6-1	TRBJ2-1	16	CASSRISGRALYEQFF
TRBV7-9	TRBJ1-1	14	CASRFPLGNTEAFF
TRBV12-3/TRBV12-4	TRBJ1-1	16	CASSLLGFRQNTEAFF
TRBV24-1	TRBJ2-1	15	CATSDFVGLYNEQFF
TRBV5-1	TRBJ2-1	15	CASSLLAGGPREQFF
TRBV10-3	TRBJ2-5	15	CAISQGDPARETQYF
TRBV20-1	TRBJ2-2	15	CSARDRSSGAGELFF
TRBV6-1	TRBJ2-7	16	CASSRYRAASLYEQYF
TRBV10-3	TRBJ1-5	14	CAISEGRNNQPQHF
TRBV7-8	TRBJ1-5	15	CASSWGASGNQPQHF
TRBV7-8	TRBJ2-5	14	CASALGVGGETQYF
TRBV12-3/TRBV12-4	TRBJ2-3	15	CASSFGTGKIDTQYF
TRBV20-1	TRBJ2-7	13	CSALGTSGGEQYF
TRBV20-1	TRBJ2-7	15	CSARDPDRGQYEQYF
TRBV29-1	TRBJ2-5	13	CSTSGQPQETQYF
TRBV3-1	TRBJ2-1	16	CASSPGGSGRWNEQFF
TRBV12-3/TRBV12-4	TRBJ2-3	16	CASRPALAGEADTQYF
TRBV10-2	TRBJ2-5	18	CASSSYPIQAGDKETQYF
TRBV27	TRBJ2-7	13	CASSLVWGPEQYF
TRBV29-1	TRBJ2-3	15	CSVSTSGMNTDTQYF
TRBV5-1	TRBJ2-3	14	CASSLAESTDTQYF
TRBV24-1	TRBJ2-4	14	CATSDPRVSNIQYF
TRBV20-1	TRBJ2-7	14	CSAKRQFGSYEQYF
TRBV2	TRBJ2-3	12	CASRSTGRTQYF
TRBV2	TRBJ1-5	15	CASCPGTKRGQPQHF
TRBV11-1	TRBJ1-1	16	CASSPRTGLRDTEAFF
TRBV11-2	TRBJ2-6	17	CASSKPLDPSGANVLTF
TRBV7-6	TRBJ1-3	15	CASSLGGASGNTIYF
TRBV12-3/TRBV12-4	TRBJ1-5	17	CASALPGGGAIFQPQHF
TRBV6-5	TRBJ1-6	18	CASSYSGSGTGMNSPLHF
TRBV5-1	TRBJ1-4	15	CASSPGGSGNEKLFF
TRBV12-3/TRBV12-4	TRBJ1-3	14	CASSSRVRGNTIYF
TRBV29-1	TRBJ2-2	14	CSVGNRRNTGELFF
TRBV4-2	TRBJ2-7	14	CASSRPGTENEQYF
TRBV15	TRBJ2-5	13	CATSRSVKETQYF
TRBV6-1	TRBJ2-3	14	CASSRRLFTDTQYF
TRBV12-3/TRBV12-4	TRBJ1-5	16	CASSLRGHPSNQPQHF
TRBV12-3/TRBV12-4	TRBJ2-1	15	CASSSGLAGPNEQFF
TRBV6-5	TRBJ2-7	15	CASSYSSGLVGEQYF
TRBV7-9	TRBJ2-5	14	CASSLGSPPKTQYF
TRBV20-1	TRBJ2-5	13	CSARVGQAETQYF
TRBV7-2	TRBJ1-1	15	CASSSNRGRYTEAFF
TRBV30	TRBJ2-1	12	CAASGRNNEQFF
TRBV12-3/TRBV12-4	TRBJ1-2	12	CASSPGRQGYTF
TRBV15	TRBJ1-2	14	CATSRRDRGYGYTF
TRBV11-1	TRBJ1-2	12	CASSSGDRPLTF
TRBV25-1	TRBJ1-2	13	CASSAGVSYGYTF
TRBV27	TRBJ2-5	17	CASSLGSQGAYQETQYF
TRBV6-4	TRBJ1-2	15	CASSVGSGTAYGYTF
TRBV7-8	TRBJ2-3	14	CASGARTSTDTQYF
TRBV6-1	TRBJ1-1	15	CASSTGTFLNTEAFF
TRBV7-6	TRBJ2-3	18	CASSLETPSGLNTDTQYF